This paragraph reports one T cell receptor beta chain. Its recognized antigen is unknown. Base qualities are not recorded, but no much larger clone differs from it by a single base. The cohort consisted of approximately 690 healthy bone marrow donors. All cohort members were sampled while nominally healthy, although unrecorded immune exposures were likely present. The donor tested CMV seropositive and was one of the 289 seropositive cohort members. Each donor provided a peripheral blood sample, and peripheral blood mononuclear cells were used for TCR beta sequencing. Genomic DNA extraction from the blood cell samples was performed with the Qiagen DNeasy Blood Extraction Kit. From the cysteine through the phenylalanine, the CDR3 covers 15 amino acids. Only the CDR3 DNA is retained, 45 bases long and in frame from the first base. Deletion took 1 base off V and 4 bases off J, with a span of 11 bases between the germline ends. CDR1 and CDR2 are drawn from the germline V gene: SGHRS, YFSETQ.

The data were obtained in a study of cytomegalovirus exposure and HLA in healthy donors (dated by TCRdb to 2016 to 2017). Regarding the study in general: An earlier analysis of roughly 610 of the donors reported about 260 Gb of sequence data and 117 million unique TCR beta sequences obtained from some 170 million T cells. Donor age, sex, ethnicity and CMV serostatus were compiled alongside the repertoire data. The study used immunosequencing to profile the T cell repertoires of approximately 630 subjects and linked those repertoires to cytomegalovirus serostatus. A later analysis re-analyzed previously published TCR beta repertoires from 600 to 850 donors and added high-resolution HLA genotyping to study TCR occurrence patterns. Among the roughly 370 genotyped donors, approximately 82% belonged to the genetic ancestry cluster associated with self-reported Caucasian donors. Besides the first cohort of around 700 subjects, a separate validation cohort made up of 95 to 150 different subjects was used. An early release that covered approximately 600 HLA-typed donors contained about 300 gigabases of sequencing data and 65 million to 100 million unique TCR sequences. An earlier analysis of a few hundred of the donors applied high-throughput TCR beta sequencing to assess whether each TCR beta V gene segment acted as functional or pseudogenic. Among 350 to 400 genotyped donors of the cohort, an average of about 240,000 unique TCR beta nucleotide sequences were sequenced per donor, around a sixth of them non-productive. HLA typing included class I and class II loci at four-digit resolution. Rather than drawing on any new phenotypic data, the later analysis identified candidate immune exposures from TCR beta sequences and the way those sequences occurred across donors. To predict cytomegalovirus infection status, the study brought together high-throughput TCR immunosequencing, statistical association of individual TCRs with disease status, and machine learning. A later genetic analysis took genome-wide SNP genotypes for about three fifths of the roughly 670 donors and used that subset as a discovery cohort. Typing coverage differed by locus: A, B, C, DRB1 and DQB1 were typed in roughly 620-630 donors, DQA1 in about 550, DPA1 in nearly 610, and DPB1 in 450 to 480. Every discovery cohort repertoire had been produced on one sequencing platform. The aim of the study was to test whether cataloging public T cell receptors could identify signatures of past pathogen exposure. Four to six DR-DQ haplotypes were handled as single units for association and clustering because linkage in the cohort was strong. The investigation overall reported the following: A cluster of highly shared sequence variants was judged likely to be a technical artifact of the sequencing pipeline. Assigning TCR associations to individual alleles was difficult when HLA alleles, especially DR and DQ, strongly co-occurred. V-gene and J-gene trimming of TCR beta chains was associated with a missense DCLRE1C variant in a later genetic analysis, and the association was replicated in an independent cohort. The only immune exposure information available for the cohort was CMV serostatus. Most TCR sequences were seen in very few donors, while some public TCRs were found in many individuals. A further reported finding was that TCR beta sequences accurately predicted the HLA-A and HLA-B alleles for most subjects in the first cohort. Correlated functional status among segregating V segments might be attributable to linkage disequilibrium, but an unknown experimental factor could not be ruled out. The presence/absence analyses assumed that sequencing depth was roughly uniform across donors, and that assumption may not be true. In a later analysis, 16,951 TCR beta sequences were associated with specific HLA alleles at a false discovery rate of 0.05. The cohort was sequenced for TCR beta chains only, and without alpha or paired-chain data the features that could be detected were limited. According to a later analysis, most CMV-associated TCR beta chains appeared to be HLA-restricted, and the HLA associations seemed to be driven largely by CMV exposure. In a later analysis, several top co-occurrence clusters were reported to appear linked to parvovirus B19, influenza, CMV and Epstein-Barr virus. A later analysis found that TCR association rates varied across HLA loci, with DRB1 alleles showing the most associated TCRs and HLA-C alleles the fewest. The earlier analysis of some 540 of the donors excluded roughly 17 rarely observed V segments, including chromosome 9 orphons, because counts were too low. The authors suggested that the approach could potentially be extended to other disease states and immunological phenotypes. In vitro tests confirmed that a few of the cytomegalovirus-associated TCR beta chains recognize cytomegalovirus antigens. Because HLA typing was missing for some donors at each locus, association tests included only the typed subset. In a later analysis, HLA-associated TCR beta chains showed more clonal expansion and lower generation probabilities than non-associated chains that were equally common. In an earlier analysis of roughly 560 of the donors, most TCR beta V segments were observed in productive rearrangements about 90% or about 30% of the time, broadly matching IMGT annotations. In the study, roughly 160 TCR beta chains were listed as associated with cytomegalovirus. Compared with the approximately 720-donor mean, donors in an Asian-associated ancestry cluster had fewer N-insertions in productive TCRs, according to a later genetic analysis. Some IMGT-functional V segments, including TRBV6-2 and TRBV6-3, could not be distinguished by the 87-base-pair reads and were therefore excluded. The classifier was reported to diagnose cytomegalovirus status with high specificity and sensitivity in both the original and validation cohorts.

Library creation used the immunoSEQ multiplex PCR assay. For the multiplex PCR, a mixture combining 60 forward primers for TCR Vbeta segments and 13 reverse primers for TCR Jbeta segments was used. A multiplex PCR assay on genomic DNA amplified the CDR3 region of rearranged TCR beta genes. The amplified TCR beta libraries were sequenced on the Illumina HiSeq System as 87-base-pair reads. From the authors' description of their analysis: A later analysis counted approximately 76 million unique TCR beta chains across the 666 repertoires, and 9 million to 14 million of these chains were shared by at least two donors. A nearest-neighbor algorithm error-corrected the raw reads and collapsed the reads into unique sequences, merging closely related sequences to remove PCR and sequencing errors. To assign V, D and J gene segments, CDR3 sequences were aligned to IMGT reference sequences. For a sequence to be retained, at least a six-nucleotide match to both a V gene segment and a J gene segment was required. Rearrangements were called productive when the CDR3 lacked stop codons and stayed in frame with V and J; all others were non-productive. Following IMGT convention, CDR3 was defined as the stretch from the second conserved V-encoded cysteine to the conserved J-encoded phenylalanine. The earlier analysis of some 600 of the donors excluded sequences that lacked an unambiguous match to a single V gene segment. An earlier analysis of under 750 of the donors called V segments functional above 56.7% productive rearrangements and segregating when the between-donor standard deviation exceeded 5%. To diagnose cytomegalovirus status from the catalog of TCR beta chain sequences, a statistical classification framework was built. A later analysis assigned V and J genes by comparing TCR nucleotide sequences with IMGT/GENE-DB human TR gene sequences. The TCRdist pipeline was used in a later analysis to assign CDR3 sequences and most-parsimonious VDJ recombination scenarios. A later analysis defined each TCR beta chain by its CDR3 amino acid sequence plus V-gene family, and excluded reads lacking a unique V-gene family. As a way to deal with suspected cross-contamination and a sequencing artifact, a later analysis dropped under 600 nucleotide sequences that were highly shared and had low generation probability. A later analysis calculated a clonal expansion index for each public chain from normalized within-repertoire ranks of inferred template counts. In a later analysis, generation probabilities were computed using a VDJ recombination model fitted to out-of-frame rearrangements, and the results were checked against IGoR. Hypergeometric tests were used in a later analysis to score TCR-TCR, TCR-HLA and TCR-CMV co-occurrence, with a repertoire-size bias correction applied to the TCR pairs. In a later analysis, false discovery rates were estimated by permuting HLA or CMV assignments 20 times. In a later analysis, co-occurring TCRs were grouped with DBSCAN, and TCRdist sequence similarity was added when clustering was performed within HLA-allele-positive subsets. Co-occurrence clustering excluded repertoires with fewer than 30,000 or more than 120,000 public chains, plus five with anomalous nucleotide sharing. TCRdb's version of the immuneACCESS table is confined to in-frame rearrangements and falls short of the full clone set. An unresolved V gene accounts for under half of the shortfall where checked; the remainder is of unknown origin. Clone size and the V and J calls come from that table; the DNA yielded D and trimming. The sample has about 120,000 clones on record, about 72% of them singletons. In total, the top ten clones hold about 1.5% of the sample.

The sample comprised PBMCs. This receptor chain uses TRBV5-1 and TRBJ2-2, and the D gene may be TRBD2, 5 bases matching. The sequence derives from a man under 40 in good health and CMV-seropositive. Here is the DNA: TGCGCCAGCAGCTTGTTCCCCGGGGTCACCGGGGAGCTGTTTTTT. It codes for CASSLFPGVTGELFF.